This is a list of T cell receptor beta chains from one sample in a study of radiation and T cells in renal cell carcinoma. Only in-frame clones appear in the TCRdb table, and some are missing; sequencing was by immunoSEQ multiplex PCR. Of about 130,000 clones in the sample, 88% are singletons; the top ten hold 12%. Sequencing used blood, obtained from a patient whose treatment included radiotherapy and nephrectomy. The source is a woman aged 50 to 60 with renal cell carcinoma. Both conserved end residues are part of each CDR3. Each record gives: clone size, D gene, J gene, V gene, CDR3 protein, CDR3 DNA. A D gene is named only where the DNA matches it firmly. A clone size is listed for some rows: how often the clone was seen (once, few, many), or a class if it is expanded.

>NA|NA|TRBJ1-3|TRBV19
CASSEVSGNTIYF
TGTGCCAGTAGTGAGGTCTCTGGAAACACCATATATTTT
>NA|NA|TRBJ2-3|TRBV30
CAWRGGDTQYF
TGTGCCTGGAGAGGGGGAGATACGCAGTATTTT
>NA|NA|TRBJ2-7|TRBV6-1
CASSPEGYEQYF
TGTGCCAGCAGTCCTGAGGGTTACGAGCAGTACTTC
>NA|TRBD2|TRBJ2-1|TRBV2
CAGGRTSGADEQFF
TGTGCCGGCGGGAGGACTAGCGGGGCCGATGAGCAGTTCTTC
>NA|NA|TRBJ1-2|TRBV19
CASRGAVGYTF
TGTGCCAGTCGGGGGGCCGTTGGCTACACCTTC
>NA|NA|TRBJ2-3|TRBV10-3
CAISEVTDTQYF
TGTGCCATCAGTGAGGTAACAGATACGCAGTATTTT
>NA|TRBD2|TRBJ2-7|TRBV7-6
CASSLGLAGDLYEQYF
TGTGCCAGCAGCTTAGGACTAGCGGGAGACCTCTACGAGCAGTACTTC
>once|NA|TRBJ2-2|TRBV7-9
CASSLGAAGRPGNTGELFF
TGTGCCAGCAGCTTAGGGGCTGCGGGGCGTCCTGGGAACACCGGGGAGCTGTTTTTT
>NA|NA|TRBJ2-3|TRBV11-3
CASGPGPTDTQYF
TGTGCCAGCGGCCCGGGACCCACAGATACGCAGTATTTT
>NA|NA|TRBJ1-2|TRBV19
CASKRGVGVTAYYGYTF
TGTGCCAGTAAAAGGGGCGTTGGCGTGACGGCATACTATGGCTACACCTTC
>NA|NA|TRBJ2-3|TRBV7-2
CASSLAGGAVSTDTQYF
TGTGCCAGCAGCTTAGCAGGAGGGGCCGTAAGCACAGATACGCAGTATTTT
>NA|NA|TRBJ1-6|TRBV5-8
CASSLRLSSSYNSPLHF
TGTGCCAGCAGCTTGCGTTTGTCAAGCTCCTATAATTCACCCCTCCACTTT
>NA|TRBD1|TRBJ1-1|TRBV6-6
CASSYPGTEDTEAFF
TGTGCCAGCAGTTACCCCGGGACAGAAGACACTGAAGCTTTCTTT
>NA|TRBD2|TRBJ2-3|TRBV7-9
CASSTAGGSTDTQYF
TGTGCCAGCAGCACCGCGGGGGGGAGCACAGATACGCAGTATTTT
>NA|NA|TRBJ2-7|TRBV4-2
CASSQGHSTYEQYF
TGTGCCAGCAGCCAAGGACACTCGACCTACGAGCAGTACTTC
>NA|TRBD1|TRBJ2-7|TRBV19
CASSIRGNSYEQYF
TGTGCCAGTAGTATCAGGGGGAATTCCTACGAGCAGTACTTC